This T cell receptor (beta chain) was documented in a study of blood T cell repertoires in COVID-19. Study-level background: Donors in the United States, Italy and Spain gave samples during acute or convalescent COVID-19. T cells, B-cell-depleted T cells, or PBMCs supplied cDNA or gDNA.

As processed by the authors: The authors estimated nucleated cell counts from reference gene primer amplification. Using immunoSEQ multiplex PCR, the repertoire was profiled, and TCRdb retains in-frame clones only, with some absent. V, J and clone size are those of that table, while D and trimming were read from the DNA. The table shows 200,000 or so clones, with under 90% occurring only once. The length of the CDR3 is 14 residues. Germline loops: CDR1 MDHEN, CDR2 SYDVKM. Trimming took off 6 bases at V and 2 bases at J, with 14 bases between the two ends. V gene TRBV28 combines with J gene TRBJ2-7, with D tentatively TRBD1 (6 bases). The TCR comes from a man between 45 and 60 years old with acute or convalescent COVID-19. The material sequenced was peripheral blood. The CDR3 here is CASRPTGRTYEQYF. The DNA for the CDR3 is TGTGCCAGCAGACCGACAGGCCGAACCTACGAGCAGTACTTC.